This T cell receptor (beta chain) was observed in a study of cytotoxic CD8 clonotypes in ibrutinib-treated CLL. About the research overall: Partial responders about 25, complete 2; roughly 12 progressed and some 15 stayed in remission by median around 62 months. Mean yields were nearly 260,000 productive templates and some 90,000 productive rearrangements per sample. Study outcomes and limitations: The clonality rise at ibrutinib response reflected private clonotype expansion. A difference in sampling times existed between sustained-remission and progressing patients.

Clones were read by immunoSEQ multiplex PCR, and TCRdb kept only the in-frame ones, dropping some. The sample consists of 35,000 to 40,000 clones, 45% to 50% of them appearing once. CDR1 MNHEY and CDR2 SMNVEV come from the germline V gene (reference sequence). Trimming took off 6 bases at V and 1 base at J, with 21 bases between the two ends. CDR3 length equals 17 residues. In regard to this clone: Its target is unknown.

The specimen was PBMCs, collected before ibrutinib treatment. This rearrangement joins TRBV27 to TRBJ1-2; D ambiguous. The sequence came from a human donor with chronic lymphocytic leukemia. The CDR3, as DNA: TGTGCCAGCAGCGCCCCAAGGAACAGCATTTATAACTATGGCTACACCTTC. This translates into CASSAPRNSIYNYGYTF.